These 27 T cell receptor beta chains share one sample of origin, sequenced in a study of OX40 agonist ivuxolimab in advanced cancers. The protocol used for the library was the immunoSEQ multiplex PCR assay. TCRdb retrieved this table from immuneACCESS and kept in-frame rearrangements only. Not all clones are present; in checked studies, unresolved V genes account for under half, and no reason is known for the remainder. For this sample there are 99,000 or so clones; around 94% appear just once. The ten top clones hold more than 0.15% of the sample. The sequencing used CD4+ or CD8+ T cells sorted from blood, collected in a trial of the OX40 agonist ivuxolimab. The receptors derive from an adult with an advanced solid tumor such as melanoma, head and neck, liver or kidney cancer.

Remarks on this clone: Sequence at one end of the junction differs from germline and may be a read error. V gene TRBV7-7 combines with J gene TRBJ2-5; D call uncertain. CDR3 length: 13 amino acids. Germline-derived CDR1 and CDR2 are SSHAT and FNYEAQ (reference sequence). CDR3 coding DNA: TGTGCTAGCAGCTCTTCTCCGGGTGAGACCCAGTACTTC. This sequence encodes CASSSSPGETQYF.

The V and J genes are TRBV6-5 and TRBJ2-3; D remains ambiguous. CDR3 length equals 13 residues. Per the germline V gene, CDR1 is MNHEY and CDR2 is SVGAGI. V shed 6 bases and J shed 5 bases, with 12 bases lying between them. Here the CDR3 reads CASSPAWRDTQYF. CDR3 sequence (DNA): TGTGCCAGCAGCCCAGCCTGGAGAGATACGCAGTATTTT.

The rearrangement uses TRBV27 and TRBJ2-7; D not resolved. Germline V gene data show CDR1 as MNHEY and CDR2 as SMNVEV (reference sequence). This CDR3 is built from 15 residues. Trimming shortened V by 5 bases and J by 3 bases, and 17 bases separated the two germline ends. This CDR3 is CASSPGLGLGYEQYF. In DNA, the CDR3 is TGTGCCAGCAGTCCGGGTCTGGGTTTAGGCTACGAGCAGTACTTC.

The chain is built from TRBV11-2 and TRBJ2-5; weak D call: TRBD2 (7 bases). Germline V gene data show CDR1 as SGHAT and CDR2 as FQNNGV. V was shortened by 1 base and J by 5 bases, with 11 bases between the two germline ends. This CDR3 spans 14 amino acids. The CDR3 is CASSLAGGAETQYF. The CDR3 DNA follows: TGTGCCAGCAGCTTAGCGGGGGGCGCGGAGACCCAGTACTTC.

The chain is built from TRBV10-3 and TRBJ1-1; TRBD1 agrees at 7 bases. V was clipped by 2 bases and J by 5 bases; unmatched bases: 5. Germline V lookup: CDR1 ENHRY, CDR2 SYGVKD. The CDR3 has 14 residues. The CDR3 sequence is CAISEEGARTEAFF. The CDR3 bases are TGTGCCATCAGTGAGGAGGGGGCGCGGACTGAAGCTTTCTTT.

This rearrangement joins TRBV5-1 to TRBJ2-5; D perhaps matches TRBD2 (7 bases). Germline lookup yields CDR1 SGHRS and CDR2 YFSETQ. V lost 4 bases and J lost 4, with 11 bases in between. The length of the CDR3 is 13 residues. The CDR3 DNA follows: TGCGCCAGCAGCGTGGGAGGGGGAGAGACCCAGTACTTC. Translating gives CASSVGGGETQYF.

The rearrangement uses TRBV7-8 and TRBJ2-1; 11 bases line up with TRBD2. Looked up from germline, CDR1 is SGHVS and CDR2 is FQNEAQ. This CDR3 region has 16 residues. V shed 5 bases, J shed 5 bases, and the junction held 8 bases outside the gene matches. CDR3 sequence reads: CASSPLAGGIDNEQFF. The DNA of the CDR3 is TGTGCCAGCAGCCCCCTAGCGGGAGGAATCGACAATGAGCAGTTCTTC. Supplemented by reference TRBV7-8 and TRBJ2-1, the full variable domain reads GAGVSQSPRYKVAKRGQDVALRCDPISGHVSLFWYQQALGQGPEFLTYFQNEAQLDKSGLPSDRFFAERPEGSVSTLKIQRTQQEDSAVYLCASSPLAGGIDNEQFFGPGTRLTVL.

CDR3 region: CASGLNRGSWSSEQYF. The CDR3 DNA reads TGTGCTAGTGGTTTGAACAGGGGAAGTTGGTCGTCCGAGCAGTACTTC. The gene calls are TRBV12-5 and TRBJ2-7, with 7 bases aligning to TRBD1. This CDR3 is 16 amino acids long. V gave up 2 bases and J gave up 6 bases; unmatched junction bases: 13. From germline, CDR1 is LGHNT and CDR2 FRNRAP.

V usage is TRBV5-6 and J usage is TRBJ1-2; D unresolved. V was trimmed by 1 base and J by 5 bases, leaving 12 bases between them. This CDR3 comprises 14 residues. Looked up from germline, CDR1 is SGHDT and CDR2 is YYEEEE. CDR3 sequence reads: CASSLRAGEYGYTF. As DNA, the CDR3 is TGTGCCAGCAGCTTGCGGGCAGGAGAGTATGGCTACACCTTC.

This rearrangement joins TRBV7-9 to TRBJ2-3; 11 bases align to TRBD1. This CDR3 contains 15 residues. Germline V gives CDR1 SEHNR, CDR2 FQNEAQ (reference sequence). V lost 6 bases, J lost 5 bases, and 7 bases stayed unmatched. DNA of the CDR3: TGTGCCAGCAGAAAAGTGGGACAGGGGGAAGATACGCAGTATTTT. It specifies CASRKVGQGEDTQYF.

The V call is TRBV19, the J call TRBJ1-6, with D unresolved. The CDR3 is 15 residues long. In germline, CDR1 is LNHDA, CDR2 SQIVND (reference sequence). V was clipped by 4 bases and J by 9 bases, with 16 bases between them. CDR3 DNA: TGTGCCAGTAGTAGATCTGGCGTGAGTGGTTCACCCCTCCACTTT. It encodes CASSRSGVSGSPLHF.

V gene TRBV5-1 combines with J gene TRBJ1-5, with D possibly TRBD1 on 5 matching bases. CDR1 SGHRS and CDR2 YFSETQ come from the germline V gene. The CDR3 runs to 14 residues. V lost 2 bases, J lost 4 bases, and 10 bases lay in between. This CDR3 is CASSFQGGNQPQHF. DNA for the CDR3: TGCGCCAGCAGCTTCCAGGGAGGAAATCAGCCCCAGCATTTT.

The chain employs TRBV10-3 and TRBJ2-7; D perhaps matches TRBD2 (5 bases). The germline CDR1 and CDR2 sequences are ENHRY and SYGVKD. The germline V and J ends were trimmed by 4 bases and 2 bases, with 12 bases remaining between them. This CDR3 is 14 amino acids long. The CDR3 nucleotides are TGTGCCATCAGTGCGCCGGACTTCCCCTACGAGCAGTACTTC. Amino acids: CAISAPDFPYEQYF.

The chain recombines TRBV7-2 with TRBJ1-4; D not certain. The germline CDR1 and CDR2 sequences are SGHTA and FQGNSA. Trimming took 1 base from V and 8 from J, leaving 8 bases between them. CDR3 length: 13 residues. CDR3 residues: CASSLGPGEKLFF. The CDR3 DNA follows: TGTGCCAGCAGCTTAGGTCCAGGAGAAAAACTGTTTTTT.

The V gene is TRBV4-2, the J gene TRBJ1-2; D perhaps matches TRBD1 (6 bases). The CDR3 consists of 15 residues. Germline CDR1 and CDR2: LGHNA and YNFKEQ. V dropped 2 bases and J dropped 2 bases, with 12 bases sitting between them. The CDR3 DNA reads TGTGCCAGCAGCCAACCCCCAGGGGTGAACTATGGCTACACCTTC. Translating it yields CASSQPPGVNYGYTF.

The rearrangement links TRBV5-1 to TRBJ2-2, with 13 bases aligning to TRBD2. Germline values: CDR1 SGHRS, CDR2 YFSETQ. The CDR3 is 19 residues long. With 2 bases clipped from V and 3 bases from J, the junction kept 10 bases outside the gene matches. The CDR3 sequence is CASSFGLAGVSVDTGELFF. The CDR3 coding sequence is TGCGCCAGCAGCTTCGGACTAGCGGGAGTAAGTGTCGACACCGGGGAGCTGTTTTTT.

This clone was counted a few times. The rearrangement uses TRBV18 and TRBJ1-5; 10 positions agree with TRBD1. The V segment lost 3 bases and the J segment 0 bases; nucleotides outside the gene matches: 2. The CDR3 totals 16 residues. CDR1 KGHSH and CDR2 LQKENI come from the germline V gene. CDR3 region: CASSPGQGLSNQPQHF. The CDR3 DNA follows: TGTGCCAGCTCACCGGGACAGGGGCTTAGCAATCAGCCCCAGCATTTT.

The chain is built from TRBV19 and TRBJ2-7; the D gene is possibly TRBD2 (5 bases). The CDR3 contains 14 residues. Germline loops: CDR1 LNHDA, CDR2 SQIVND (reference sequence). The V end was cut by 5 bases, the J end by 2 bases, with 13 bases between. This chain's CDR3 is CASSRASPPYEQYF. The DNA of the CDR3 is TGTGCCAGTAGTCGCGCTAGCCCTCCCTACGAGCAGTACTTC.

This clone was picked up one time. This rearrangement joins TRBV5-6 to TRBJ2-7; D possibly matches TRBD1 or TRBD2 (5 bases each). Germline V lookup: CDR1 SGHDT, CDR2 YYEEEE. The CDR3 loop spans 15 amino acids. The ends were cut back, 1 base at V and 1 base at J, with 12 bases in the middle. CDR3 in DNA: TGTGCCAGCAGCTTGCCAGGGACGGCGTCCTACGAGCAGTACTTC. Translated: CASSLPGTASYEQYF. Drawing the rest from reference TRBV5-6 and TRBJ2-7, the complete variable domain is DAGVTQSPTHLIKTRGQQVTLRCSPKSGHDTVSWYQQALGQGPQFIFQYYEEEERQRGNFPDRFSGHQFPNYSSELNVNALLLGDSALYLCASSLPGTASYEQYFGPGTRLTVT.

This chain links TRBV19 with TRBJ2-2, with D uncertain. The length of the CDR3 is 15 residues. Trimming pared 7 bases from V and 5 bases from J, leaving 17 bases between. Germline lookup yields CDR1 LNHDA and CDR2 SQIVND (reference sequence). The CDR3 bases are TGTGCCAGTACCGCCTTGGATCGTCTTACCGGGGAGCTGTTTTTT. It is translated as CASTALDRLTGELFF.

This rearrangement joins TRBV6-5 to TRBJ1-5, with D tentatively TRBD1 (5 bases). CDR1 and CDR2 from the germline V gene are MNHEY and SVGAGI. Trimming shortened V by 2 bases and J by 6 bases, and 11 bases separated the two germline ends. The length of the CDR3 is 14 residues. CDR3 DNA: TGTGCCAGCAGTTACGTGGGGACGTCTCAGCCCCAGCATTTT. Encoded protein: CASSYVGTSQPQHF.

This clone was found once. The gene calls are TRBV21-1 and TRBJ2-5; TRBD1, the D gene given by the table, was not confirmed from the DNA. TRBV21-1 is tagged as a pseudogene. The CDR3 extends over 15 amino acids. The CDR3 coding sequence is TGTGCCAGCAGCAACTTCCTAGGGACACAAGAGACCCAGTACTTC. This encodes CASSNFLGTQETQYF.

This sequence joins TRBV7-2 and TRBJ2-7; no clear D. The germline V gene encodes CDR1 SGHTA and CDR2 FQGNSA. The V and J ends lost 1 base and 0 bases respectively, with 7 bases between them. This CDR3 has 14 amino acids. CDR3 DNA: TGTGCCAGCAGCTTAGGAGCCGTCTCCTACGAGCAGTACTTC. Translated: CASSLGAVSYEQYF.

The chain uses TRBV25-1 and TRBJ2-1; 11 bases align to TRBD2. With V trimmed by 7 bases and J by 9 bases, 8 bases remained unmatched. Germline V CDR1 and CDR2: MGHDK, SYGVNS. The CDR3 runs to 14 residues. This chain's CDR3 is CASNIAGGPGEQFF. The DNA of the CDR3 is TGTGCCAGCAATATAGCGGGGGGGCCTGGTGAGCAGTTCTTC.

This clone was found a few times. V and J are TRBV5-4 and TRBJ1-6, with D unclear. CDR1 SGHNT and CDR2 YYREEE come from the germline V gene (reference sequence). The CDR3 spans 12 residues. Deletions cut 0 bases from V and 16 bases from J, with 11 bases between. The CDR3 here is CASSLVQNQLHF. CDR3 in DNA: TGTGCCAGCAGCTTGGTACAGAACCAACTCCACTTT.

The chain is built from TRBV2 and TRBJ2-5; no reliable D call. Between the trimmed V and J ends, which lost 2 bases and 5 bases, there was a span of 3 bases. CDR3 size: 11 residues. CDR1 and CDR2 (germline): SNHLY, FYNNEI. The CDR3 reads CASSEYETQYF. The CDR3 nucleotides read TGTGCCAGCAGTGAATACGAGACCCAGTACTTC.

This clone occurred once. Additional DNA sequences in this sample encode the identical CDR3. The rearrangement uses TRBV6-5 and TRBJ1-2; D might be TRBD1 (5 bases). Germline CDR1 and CDR2: MNHEY and SVGAGI. CDR3 length equals 13 residues. V lost 5 bases, J lost 3 bases, and 10 bases lay in between. CDR3: CASSPGGDYGYTF. The CDR3 DNA follows: TGTGCCAGCAGTCCTGGGGGGGACTATGGCTACACCTTC.